This entry concerns a single TCR beta chain. This sample was included in a study of T cells after somatic rescue of genetic block. The repertoire was sequenced with immunoSEQ multiplex PCR; TCRdb's copy has only in-frame clones and lacks some. The repertoire consists of 95,000 to 120,000 clones, with around nine tenths occurring once and the leading ten covering around 1.5%. This CDR3 spans 13 amino acids. Trimming cost V 0 bases and J 7 bases, with 10 bases left between them. CDR1 is SGHNT and CDR2 is YYREEE in the germline V gene (reference sequence). V usage is TRBV5-4 and J usage is TRBJ1-1; D remains unclear. The TCR was taken from a woman between 18 and 29 years old. The sequenced sample consisted of peripheral blood mononuclear cells (PBMCs). In DNA, the CDR3 is TGTGCCAGCAGCTTGGTGGGATATAATGAAGCTTTCTTT. The encoded protein is CASSLVGYNEAFF.